Here is one T cell receptor beta chain with its context. This entry belongs to a study of T cells expressing NK-cell markers. Overall study: The study drew TCR beta repertoires from sorted CD3+CD56+NKG2C+, CD3+CD56+NKG2C- and CD3+CD56-NKG2C+ T cells.

TCRdb reanalyzed the 5' RACE reads, giving one entry per CDR3 protein sequence and no DNA. Found here are about 30,000 distinct CDR3 sequences; the top ten clones hold 50% to 75%. The specimen sequenced was blood T cells: a sorted CD56 or NKG2C T cell subset, CD4+ or CD8+ T cells, or bulk PBMC T cells (not recorded which). The source is a woman aged 18-70 years in good health.

This chain's CDR3 is CASSQGFRGGNSEAFF. The V gene is TRBV4-1, the J gene TRBJ1-1; there is no DNA to check the TCRdb D call of TRBD1. This CDR3 has 16 amino acids. From germline, CDR1 is MGHRA and CDR2 YSYEKL.